The sequence of this T cell receptor (beta chain) was determined in a study of healthy donors' naive CD4 and CD8 T cells (dated by TCRdb to the mid-2010s). In terms of the full investigation: The donors were selected to cover three age groups of six people each (20-25, 40-50 and 60-70 years), had a mean age of roughly 45, and were half female. Peripheral blood mononuclear cells were obtained from 18 unrelated, healthy individuals. To examine how TCR variation is linked to lineage commitment, the study sequenced rearranged TCR alpha and beta chains from naive CD4+ and CD8+ T cells. The TCR alpha libraries followed the same workflow as the beta chain, except for a newly designed primer set that covered all functional IMGT alpha gene variants. The donors were HLA-typed by sequencing at HLA-A, -B, -C, -DRB1, -DQB1 and -DPB1, using the SBTexcellerator protocol, an ABI3130xl analyzer and SBTengine software.

Notes on this clonotype: Its specific antigen is unknown. No base quality values were provided; no much bigger clone lies one nucleotide off.

Its CDR3 holds 14 amino acids, cysteine through phenylalanine. Here the CDR3 DNA is all that survives: 42 bases in frame from base 1. CDR1 SGHRS and CDR2 YFSETQ were looked up in the germline V gene. V is reduced by 0 bases and J by 5 bases, leaving a spacing of 11 bases between them. Cells with a CD4+CD8-CD45RO-CD45RA+ profile were isolated by FACS and defined as naive CD4+ T cells, and those with a CD8+CD4-CD45RA+CD27bright profile were defined as naive CD8+ T cells. Antibodies against CD4 (RPA-T4), CD8 (SK1), CD27 (O323), CD45RA (HI100) and CD45RO (UCHL1) were used for sorting. The listed sequencing device is 454 GS FLX Titanium. A previously published linear amplification protocol was used to construct TCR libraries from 500 ng of total RNA. Sequencing was performed on the Roche/454 Genome Sequencer with Titanium chemistry. Processing in the source paper ran as follows. From about 5 of the healthy donors, some 71,000 rearranged TCR alpha transcripts were sequenced. Duplicate transcripts were removed, and unique TCR clonotypes were defined by the CDR3 junction according to IMGT nomenclature. Logistic regression in R 2.13.0 modeled CD4 versus CD8 status as a function of V and J genes, with adjustment for donor effects and Bonferroni correction for multiple testing. TCRdb's own reprocessing of the public reads used fastp at Q25 and MiXCR and kept productive beta chains. Duplicate CDR3 protein sequences are folded into a single record with the most common DNA and genes. The V and J calls were determined by TCRdb, not by the authors. The sample profile shows roughly 200,000 distinct CDR3 sequences; 65% to 75% of them were found once. 2% to 2.5% of the sample lies in the top ten.

What the research found in general, with its limitations: Most V and J gene segments were reportedly biased between naive CD4+ and CD8+ cells, consistently across donors and independent of HLA genotype. Because the alpha and beta chains were sequenced in bulk, pairing them was not possible, and so effects of the combined chains went unevaluated. Possible repertoire bias from homeostatic proliferation of naive T cells was not directly addressed. Taken together, V genes, J genes and CDR3 charge appeared to account for 10% to 15% of the variance in CD4/CD8 propensity, acting in a largely additive way. In both chains, CD4+ lineage was associated with a positively charged CDR3, and CD8+ lineage was associated with a negatively charged CDR3.

The sequenced material came from naive CD4+ and CD8+ T cells sorted from blood, pooled from several donors. The cell subset or site label for this specimen denotes: FACS-sorted naive CD4+ (CD45RO-CD45RA+) and naive CD8+ (CD45RA+CD27bright) T cells. Rearrangement joined TRBV5-1 to TRBJ1-2, with no confident D gene call. This clonotype was obtained from a pool of human donors in good health; the sample pools cells from several healthy donors. Read as DNA, the sequence is TGCGCCAGCAGCTTGGGGGATCTTGTTTATGGCTACACCTTC. Protein translation: CASSLGDLVYGYTF. The entire variable domain, with the stretches around the CDR3 drawn from the reference TRBV5-1 and TRBJ1-2 proteins, is KAGVTQTPRYLIKTRGQQVTLSCSPISGHRSVSWYQQTPGQGLQFLFEYFSETQRNKGNFPGRFSGRQFSNSRSEMNVSTLELGDSALYLCASSLGDLVYGYTFGSGTRLTVV.